Sequencing of this TCR beta chain was carried out in a study of OX40 agonist ivuxolimab in advanced cancers. Looked up from germline, CDR1 is LNHDA and CDR2 is SQIVND (reference sequence). The ends were cut back, 7 bases at V and 0 bases at J, with 6 bases in the middle. This CDR3 contains 12 residues. Clones were sequenced by immunoSEQ multiplex PCR, and TCRdb holds only the in-frame ones, with some missing. In the table there are about 55,000 clones, about nine tenths of which are singletons. Sequences were derived from CD4+ or CD8+ T cells sorted from blood, sampled in a trial of the OX40 agonist ivuxolimab. The source of this sequence is an adult with an advanced solid tumor such as melanoma, head and neck, liver or kidney cancer. The chain recombines TRBV19 with TRBJ1-2, with D uncertain. As DNA, the CDR3 is TGTGCCAGTACCCAGGCTAACTATGGCTACACCTTC. Protein product: CASTQANYGYTF.